Below, 25 T cell receptor beta chains from the same sample are listed, as sequenced in a study of PD-1 blockade in classical Hodgkin lymphoma. Time point noted: cycle 4 day 1 (C4D1), after more than 5 weeks of nivolumab. Every patient experienced relapse after autologous stem cell transplantation, and brentuximab vedotin exposure varied. Produced via immunoSEQ multiplex PCR; TCRdb's table is partial and in-frame only. The table lists around 20,000 clones, more than 75% of them singletons. This sample comprised peripheral blood mononuclear cells (PBMCs), obtained before the fourth cycle of nivolumab. The receptor set was obtained from a human donor with classical Hodgkin lymphoma.

The chain employs TRBV18 and TRBJ2-7; weak D call: TRBD1 (6 bases). V lost 4 bases to trimming and J lost 0 bases, with 16 bases between them. This CDR3 spans 16 amino acids. The V gene's germline CDR1 is KGHSH and CDR2 LQKENI. Here the CDR3 reads CASSRARQESSYEQYV. The DNA for the CDR3 is TGTGCCAGCTCACGCGCAAGACAGGAGAGCTCCTACGAGCAGTACGTC.

J is TRBJ1-1 and V is TRBV11-2; unclear D gene. There are 11 residues in the CDR3. Trimming took off 3 bases at V and 4 bases at J, with 3 bases between the two ends. Per the germline V gene, CDR1 is SGHAT and CDR2 is FQNNGV. The CDR3 spells CASSFGTEAFF. CDR3 in DNA: TGTGCCAGCAGCTTCGGCACTGAAGCTTTCTTT. Full variable domain (remainder filled in from reference TRBV11-2 and TRBJ1-1): EAGVAQSPRYKIIEKRQSVAFWCNPISGHATLYWYQQILGQGPKLLIQFQNNGVVDDSQLPKDRFSAERLKGVDSTLKIQPAKLEDSAVYLCASSFGTEAFFGQGTRLTVV.

This chain connects TRBV7-2 to TRBJ2-3; 8 nucleotides align to TRBD2. CDR3 length: 15 amino acids. With 3 bases clipped from V and 3 bases from J, the junction kept 5 bases outside the gene matches. Germline V gene sequence: CDR1 SGHTA, CDR2 FQGNSA. The CDR3 reads CASSFVAGPTDTQYF. DNA of the CDR3: TGTGCCAGCAGCTTCGTAGCGGGACCTACAGATACGCAGTATTTT.

The sample holds one count of this clone. The chain has TRBV7-9 and TRBJ2-7; TRBD2 matches 7 bases. The V segment lost 5 bases and the J segment 0 bases; nucleotides outside the gene matches: 10. Germline V CDR1 and CDR2: SEHNR, FQNEAQ (reference sequence). The CDR3 spans 16 residues. This CDR3 reads CASSPRERGLSYEQYF. The DNA for the CDR3 is TGTGCCAGCAGCCCCCGAGAGCGGGGCCTCTCCTACGAGCAGTACTTC.

The chain employs TRBV7-8 and TRBJ1-6, with a weak D call TRBD1 (5 bases). V lost 5 bases and J lost 10, with 18 bases in between. This CDR3 spans 15 amino acids. Germline V gene lookup returns CDR1 SGHVS and CDR2 FQNEAQ. CDR3 coding DNA: TGTGCCAGCAGCCCCCCCGGAGGGGATTACTCACCCCTCCACTTT. Translation: CASSPPGGDYSPLHF.

The chain employs TRBV6-1 and TRBJ2-5; TRBD1 is a possible D gene (6 bases). V was shortened by 6 bases and J by 0 bases, with 11 bases between the two germline ends. CDR1 and CDR2 from the germline V gene are MNHNS and SASEGT. The CDR3 spans 14 residues. The CDR3 region is CASRQGWYQETQYF. In DNA, the CDR3 is TGTGCCAGCAGACAGGGCTGGTACCAAGAGACCCAGTACTTC.

The chain has TRBV9 and TRBJ2-2, with 14 bases that match TRBD2. The V segment lost 1 base and the J segment 4 bases; nucleotides outside the gene matches: 15. This CDR3 contains 21 residues. CDR1 SGDLS and CDR2 YYNGEE come from the germline V gene. The DNA for the CDR3 is TGTGCCAGCAGCGTATTCCCCGGGACTAGCGGGAGAGGGTGGGTCACCGGGGAGCTGTTTTTT. It is translated as CASSVFPGTSGRGWVTGELFF. The full variable domain, completed using reference TRBV9 and TRBJ2-2, is DSGVTQTPKHLITATGQRVTLRCSPRSGDLSVYWYQQSLDQGLQFLIQYYNGEERAKGNILERFSAQQFPDLHSELNLSSLELGDSALYFCASSVFPGTSGRGWVTGELFFGEGSRLTVL.

This clone was seen only a few times. This chain connects TRBV6-6 to TRBJ2-2, with D possibly being TRBD1 or TRBD2 (5 bases each). The CDR3 contains 13 residues. CDR1 and CDR2 from the germline V gene are MNHNY and SVGAGI (reference sequence). V was cut by 6 bases and J by 4 bases, with 9 bases left in between. In nucleotides, the CDR3 is TGTGCCAGCAGCCGGGGCTTCACCGGGGAGCTGTTTTTT. It yields the protein CASSRGFTGELFF.

This clone was counted a single time. V and J are TRBV6-5 and TRBJ2-5, with D possibly TRBD1 on 5 matching bases. Germline CDR1 is MNHEY and CDR2 is SVGAGI. CDR3 size: 16 residues. V lost 2 bases to trimming and J lost 2 bases, with 15 bases between them. For the CDR3, the DNA is TGTGCCAGCAGTTACCTATGGACGGACATTCAAGAGACCCAGTACTTC. Amino acids: CASSYLWTDIQETQYF.

The CDR3 region has the DNA TGTGCCAGCAGCCGGGGACAGGGATGGAATGAGCAGTTCTTC. This sequence encodes CASSRGQGWNEQFF. The chain combines TRBV11-2 with TRBJ2-1; TRBD1 matches at 9 bases. The CDR3 is 14 amino acids. Germline assignment: CDR1 SGHAT and CDR2 FQNNGV. V trimming: 5 bases; J trimming: 7 bases; junction bases outside the gene matches: 6. Looking up the rest from reference TRBV11-2 and TRBJ2-1 gives the full variable domain: EAGVAQSPRYKIIEKRQSVAFWCNPISGHATLYWYQQILGQGPKLLIQFQNNGVVDDSQLPKDRFSAERLKGVDSTLKIQPAKLEDSAVYLCASSRGQGWNEQFFGPGTRLTVL.

The chain joins TRBV19 to TRBJ2-2; 7 bases line up with TRBD1. J was trimmed by 6 bases and V by 6 bases; bases with no gene match: 10. Germline V CDR1 and CDR2: LNHDA, SQIVND (reference sequence). The CDR3 is 15 amino acids. The CDR3 nucleotides read TGTGCCAGTAGGCAACAAGACAGGGCCTCCGGGGAGCTGTTTTTT. Protein: CASRQQDRASGELFF.

The rearrangement joins TRBV2 to TRBJ1-5; a possible D gene is TRBD1 (5 bases). Trimming took off 4 bases at V and 6 bases at J, with 13 bases between the two ends. Per germline, CDR1 SNHLY and CDR2 FYNNEI. The length of the CDR3 is 14 residues. The CDR3 bases are TGTGCCAGCAGTGGAACAGGAGGGGCTCAGCCCCAGCATTTT. Protein product: CASSGTGGAQPQHF.

CDR3 in amino acids: CASSLGGREQFF. In DNA, the CDR3 is TGTGCCAGCAGCTTGGGAGGCCGTGAGCAGTTCTTC. The chain couples TRBV5-4 to TRBJ2-1; no reliable D call. The CDR3 totals 12 residues. Trimming removed 0 bases from V and 9 bases from J, with 7 bases in between. Germline assignment: CDR1 SGHNT and CDR2 YYREEE (reference sequence).

This clone came up a few times. The chain joins TRBV11-2 to TRBJ2-1; D possibly corresponds to TRBD1 (6 bases). Trimming took 5 bases from V and 3 from J, leaving 20 bases between them. Germline-derived CDR1 and CDR2 are SGHAT and FQNNGV. CDR3 size: 17 residues. Here the CDR3 reads CASSPALQGTYYNEQFF. CDR3 in DNA: TGTGCCAGCAGCCCGGCTCTACAGGGCACCTACTACAATGAGCAGTTCTTC.

V gene TRBV9 combines with J gene TRBJ1-3; D might be TRBD1 (6 bases). V was shortened by 5 bases and J by 0 bases, with 12 bases between the two germline ends. This CDR3 is built from 15 residues. Germline CDR1 reads SGDLS; CDR2 reads YYNGEE. Here the CDR3 DNA reads TGTGCCAGCAGTATGACAGGAAACTCTGGAAACACCATATATTTT. It encodes CASSMTGNSGNTIYF.

The chain has TRBV5-4 and TRBJ1-6; D might be TRBD1 (5 bases). The CDR3 has 19 amino acids. The V end was cut by 3 bases, the J end by 6 bases, with 25 bases between. Germline V gives CDR1 SGHNT, CDR2 YYREEE (reference sequence). DNA for the CDR3: TGTGCCAGCAGCTCACGTCCTTGGCCTACGATTGGGACTAATTCACCCCTCCACTTT. It translates to CASSSRPWPTIGTNSPLHF.

This CDR3 is CASSTLLQGYGYTF. The CDR3 region has the DNA TGTGCCAGTAGTACTTTACTTCAGGGTTATGGCTACACCTTC. V and J are TRBV19 and TRBJ1-2; maybe TRBD1 (5 bases). CDR1 and CDR2 from the germline V gene are LNHDA and SQIVND (reference sequence). This CDR3 is 14 amino acids long. V shed 4 bases and J shed 5 bases, with 14 bases lying between them.

V and J are TRBV7-9 and TRBJ1-2; TRBD1 aligns across 8 bases. The length of the CDR3 is 12 residues. Losses at the gene ends were 5 bases for V and 8 bases for J; bases not matched to a gene: 4. CDR1 is SEHNR and CDR2 is FQNEAQ in the germline V gene (reference sequence). The DNA for the CDR3 is TGTGCCAGCAGCATACAGGGGGGAGGCTACACCTTC. Translated, it gives CASSIQGGGYTF.

This clone was seen only a few times. V usage is TRBV6-5 and J usage is TRBJ1-2; 10 bases line up with TRBD1. The CDR3 spans 15 residues. V shed 2 bases and J 5 bases; nucleotides not matched to a gene: 5. Looked up from germline, CDR1 is MNHEY and CDR2 is SVGAGI. The DNA for the CDR3 is TGTGCCAGCAGTTACGCCGACAGGGGGCTGTATGGCTACACCTTC. Its translation is CASSYADRGLYGYTF.

The chain combines TRBV21-1 with TRBJ2-7. TRBV21-1 is noted as a pseudogene. The CDR3 sequence is 11 residues long. Here the CDR3 DNA reads TGTGCCAGCAGCAAAGATGCCGAGCAGTACTTC. Amino acids: CASSKDAEQYF.

In this sample, this clone turned up once. This sequence joins TRBV19 and TRBJ2-2; 7 bases map to TRBD1. Trimming cost V 5 bases and J 5 bases; bases outside gene matches: 5. This CDR3 has 14 amino acids. CDR1 and CDR2 (germline): LNHDA, SQIVND (reference sequence). The CDR3 reads CASSFGTATGELFF. Here the CDR3 DNA reads TGTGCCAGTAGTTTCGGGACAGCTACCGGGGAGCTGTTTTTT.

The rearrangement joins TRBV9 to TRBJ2-3; D tentatively reads TRBD1 or TRBD2 (5 bases each). The germline gives CDR1 SGDLS, CDR2 YYNGEE. The CDR3 has 16 amino acids. Trimming stripped 0 bases from V and 3 bases from J, with 14 bases between. The CDR3 is CASSVARTGGTDTQYF. The CDR3 DNA reads TGTGCCAGCAGCGTAGCTAGGACTGGGGGAACAGATACGCAGTATTTT.

The V and J genes are TRBV9 and TRBJ1-2, with 10 nucleotides matching TRBD1. The CDR3 spans 15 residues. Germline V gives CDR1 SGDLS, CDR2 YYNGEE. After removal of 3 bases from V and 5 bases from J, the junction contained 7 bases not matched to a gene. The CDR3 loop reads CASSAPRQGAYGYTF. The CDR3 coding sequence is TGTGCCAGCAGCGCCCCAAGACAGGGGGCGTATGGCTACACCTTC.

For the CDR3, the DNA is TGTGCCAGCAGCGTAGCTAGCAGACTAGCGTACAATGAGCAGTTCTTC. Protein: CASSVASRLAYNEQFF. The V and J genes are TRBV9 and TRBJ2-1; 8 positions agree with TRBD2. V lost 0 bases, J lost 4 bases, and 6 bases stayed unmatched. The CDR3 totals 16 residues. Germline values: CDR1 SGDLS, CDR2 YYNGEE.

This sequence joins TRBV5-6 and TRBJ2-5; D is unresolved. This CDR3 is built from 11 residues. With 4 bases removed from V and 5 bases from J, the gap between germline ends came to 6 bases. Germline V lookup: CDR1 SGHDT, CDR2 YYEEEE. The chain's CDR3 is CASSVRETQYF. The CDR3 region has the DNA TGTGCCAGCAGCGTCCGGGAGACCCAGTACTTC.